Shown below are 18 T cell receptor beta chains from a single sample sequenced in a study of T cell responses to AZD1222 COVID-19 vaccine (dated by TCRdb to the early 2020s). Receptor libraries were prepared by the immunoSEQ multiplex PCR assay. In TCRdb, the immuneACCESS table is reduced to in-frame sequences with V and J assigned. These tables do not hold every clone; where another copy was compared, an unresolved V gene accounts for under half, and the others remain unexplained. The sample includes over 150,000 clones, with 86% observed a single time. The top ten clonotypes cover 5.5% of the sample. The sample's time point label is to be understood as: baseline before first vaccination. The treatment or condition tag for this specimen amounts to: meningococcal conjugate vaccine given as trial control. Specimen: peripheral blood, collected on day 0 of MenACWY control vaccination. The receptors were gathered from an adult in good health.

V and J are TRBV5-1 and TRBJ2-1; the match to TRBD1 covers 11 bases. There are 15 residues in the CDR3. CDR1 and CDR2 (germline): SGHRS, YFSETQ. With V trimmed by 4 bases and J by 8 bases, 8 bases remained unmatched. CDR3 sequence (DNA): TGCGCCAGCAGCCCTGGGACAGGGGGGAGGCATGAGCAGTTCTTC. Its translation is CASSPGTGGRHEQFF.

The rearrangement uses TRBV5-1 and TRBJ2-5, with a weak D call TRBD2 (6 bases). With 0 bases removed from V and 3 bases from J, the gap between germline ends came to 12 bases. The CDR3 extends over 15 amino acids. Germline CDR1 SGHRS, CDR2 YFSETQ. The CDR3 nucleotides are TGCGCCAGCAGCTTGGCCGTTAGCGGAGAAGAGACCCAGTACTTC. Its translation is CASSLAVSGEETQYF.

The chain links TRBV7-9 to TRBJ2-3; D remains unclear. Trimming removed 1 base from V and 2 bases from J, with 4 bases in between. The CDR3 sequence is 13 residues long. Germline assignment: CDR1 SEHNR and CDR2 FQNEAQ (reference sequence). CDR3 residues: CASSLGVTDTQYF. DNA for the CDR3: TGTGCCAGCAGCTTAGGCGTCACAGATACGCAGTATTTT.

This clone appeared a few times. CDR3 amino acids: CASSFGRSYEQYF. As DNA, the CDR3 is TGTGCCAGCAGCTTCGGGAGGAGCTACGAGCAGTACTTC. This rearrangement joins TRBV11-3 to TRBJ2-7; 7 nucleotides align to TRBD2. Germline values: CDR1 SGHNT, CDR2 YENEEA. Trimming at V came to 3 bases and at J to 3 bases, leaving 2 bases not matched to a gene. This CDR3 is built from 13 residues.

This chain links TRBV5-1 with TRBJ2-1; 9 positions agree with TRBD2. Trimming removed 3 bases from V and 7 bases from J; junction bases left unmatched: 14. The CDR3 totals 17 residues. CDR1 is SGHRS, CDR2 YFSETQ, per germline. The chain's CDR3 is CASSSGRLAGRGNEQFF. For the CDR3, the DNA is TGCGCCAGCAGCTCCGGGAGGCTAGCGGGAAGGGGGAATGAGCAGTTCTTC.

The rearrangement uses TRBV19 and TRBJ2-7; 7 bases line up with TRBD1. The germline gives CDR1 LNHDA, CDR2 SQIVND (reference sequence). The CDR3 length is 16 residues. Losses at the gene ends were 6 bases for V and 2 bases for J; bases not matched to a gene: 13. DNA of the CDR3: TGTGCCAGTAGCCCCGTTCCGACAGGGCCGACCTACGAGCAGTACTTC. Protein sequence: CASSPVPTGPTYEQYF.

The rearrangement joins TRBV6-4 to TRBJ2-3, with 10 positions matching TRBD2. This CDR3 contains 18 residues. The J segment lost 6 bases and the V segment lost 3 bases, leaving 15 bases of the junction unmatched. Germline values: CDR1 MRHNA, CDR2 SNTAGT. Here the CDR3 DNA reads TGTGCCAGCAGTGATAACCCCCTCCTAGCGGGGGCCGGGGATACGCAGTATTTT. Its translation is CASSDNPLLAGAGDTQYF.

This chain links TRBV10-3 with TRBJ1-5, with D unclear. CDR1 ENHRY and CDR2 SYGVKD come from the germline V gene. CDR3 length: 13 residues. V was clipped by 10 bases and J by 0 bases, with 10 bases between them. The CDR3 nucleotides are TGTGCCACCGGAGACATTAGCAATCAGCCCCAGCATTTT. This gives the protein CATGDISNQPQHF.

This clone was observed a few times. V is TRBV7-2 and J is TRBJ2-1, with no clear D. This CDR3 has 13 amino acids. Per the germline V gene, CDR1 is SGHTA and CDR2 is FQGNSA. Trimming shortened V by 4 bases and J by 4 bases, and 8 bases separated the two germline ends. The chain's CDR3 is CASSSELYNEQFF. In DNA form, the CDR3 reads TGTGCCAGCAGCTCGGAGCTGTACAATGAGCAGTTCTTC.

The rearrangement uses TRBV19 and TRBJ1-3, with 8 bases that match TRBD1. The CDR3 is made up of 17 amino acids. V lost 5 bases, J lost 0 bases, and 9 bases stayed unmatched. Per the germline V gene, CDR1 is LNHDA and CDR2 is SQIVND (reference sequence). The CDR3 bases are TGTGCCAGTAGTCCTCTCGGACAGGGTAACTCTGGAAACACCATATATTTT. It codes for CASSPLGQGNSGNTIYF.

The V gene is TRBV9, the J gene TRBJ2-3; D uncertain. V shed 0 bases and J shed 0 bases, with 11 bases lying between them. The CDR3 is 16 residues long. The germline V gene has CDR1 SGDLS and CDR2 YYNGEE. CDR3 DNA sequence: TGTGCCAGCAGCGTAGGGGTGATGACGAGCACAGATACGCAGTATTTT. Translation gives CASSVGVMTSTDTQYF.

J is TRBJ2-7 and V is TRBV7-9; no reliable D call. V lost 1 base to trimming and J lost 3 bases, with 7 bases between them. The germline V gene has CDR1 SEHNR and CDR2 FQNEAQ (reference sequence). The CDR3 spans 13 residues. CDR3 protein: CASSLENSYEQYF. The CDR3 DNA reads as TGTGCCAGCAGCTTAGAAAATAGCTACGAGCAGTACTTC.

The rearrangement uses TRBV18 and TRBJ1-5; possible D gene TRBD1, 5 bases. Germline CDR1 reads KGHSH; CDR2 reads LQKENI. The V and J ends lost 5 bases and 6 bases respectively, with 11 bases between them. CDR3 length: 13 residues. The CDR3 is CASSFQGPQPQHF. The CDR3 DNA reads TGTGCCAGCTCATTCCAGGGACCTCAGCCCCAGCATTTT.

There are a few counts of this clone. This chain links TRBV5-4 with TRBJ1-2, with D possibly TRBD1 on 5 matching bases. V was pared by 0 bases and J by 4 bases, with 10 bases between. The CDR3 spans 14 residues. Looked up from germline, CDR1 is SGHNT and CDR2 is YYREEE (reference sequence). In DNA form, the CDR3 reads TGTGCCAGCAGCTTGGATCAGGGCCTCTATGGCTACACCTTC. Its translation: CASSLDQGLYGYTF.

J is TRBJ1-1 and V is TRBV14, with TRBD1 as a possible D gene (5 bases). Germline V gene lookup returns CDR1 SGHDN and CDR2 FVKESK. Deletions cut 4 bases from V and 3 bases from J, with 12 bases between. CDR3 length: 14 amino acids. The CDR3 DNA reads TGTGCCAGCAGCCTTTGGGGCAGGGACACTGAAGCTTTCTTT. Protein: CASSLWGRDTEAFF. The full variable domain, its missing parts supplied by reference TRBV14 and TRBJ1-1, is EAGVTQFPSHSVIEKGQTVTLRCDPISGHDNLYWYRRVMGKEIKFLLHFVKESKQDESGMPNNRFLAERTGGTYSTLKVQPAELEDSGVYFCASSLWGRDTEAFFGQGTRLTVV.

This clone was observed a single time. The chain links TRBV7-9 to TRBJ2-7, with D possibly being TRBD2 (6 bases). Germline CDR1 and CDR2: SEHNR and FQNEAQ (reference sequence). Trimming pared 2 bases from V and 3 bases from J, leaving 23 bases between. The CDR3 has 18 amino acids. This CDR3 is CASSLSPRRAGSNYEQYF. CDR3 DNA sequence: TGTGCCAGCAGCTTAAGTCCACGTCGGGCGGGATCTAACTACGAGCAGTACTTC. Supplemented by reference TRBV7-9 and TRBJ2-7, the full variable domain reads DTGVSQNPRHKITKRGQNVTFRCDPISEHNRLYWYRQTLGQGPEFLTYFQNEAQLEKSRLLSDRFSAERPKGSFSTLEIQRTEQGDSAMYLCASSLSPRRAGSNYEQYFGPGTRLTVT.

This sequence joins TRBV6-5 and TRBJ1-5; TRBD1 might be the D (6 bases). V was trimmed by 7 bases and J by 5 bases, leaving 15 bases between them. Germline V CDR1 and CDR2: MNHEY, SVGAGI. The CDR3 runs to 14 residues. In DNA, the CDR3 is TGTGCCAGCACGCGAGGGGGGCTCGATCAGCCCCAGCATTTT. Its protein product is CASTRGGLDQPQHF.

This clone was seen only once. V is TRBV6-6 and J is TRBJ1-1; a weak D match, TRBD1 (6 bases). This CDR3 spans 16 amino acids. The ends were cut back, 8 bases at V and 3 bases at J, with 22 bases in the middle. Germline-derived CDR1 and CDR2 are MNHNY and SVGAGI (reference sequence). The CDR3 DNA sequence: TGTGCCAGCCGCCGGGGGGGGCGCGATTGGGACACTGAAGCTTTCTTT. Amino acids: CASRRGGRDWDTEAFF.